The present entry profiles one T cell receptor (beta chain) with its context. Its antigen remains unknown. This sample was included in a study of cytomegalovirus exposure and HLA in healthy donors. General study results and limits: Altogether, 164 TCR beta chains were recorded as cytomegalovirus-associated. Across all donors, roughly uniform sequencing depth was an assumption of the presence/absence analyses. What was likely a sequencing artifact was a cluster of highly shared sequence variants. Fewer N-insertions (relative to the roughly 630-donor mean) were reportedly seen in an Asian-associated ancestry cluster in a later analysis.

Vbeta (60) and Jbeta (13) primers were used in the PCR. TCRdb's table, derived via immunoSEQ multiplex PCR, lists solely in-frame clones and lacks some. The table includes around 94,000 clones, around 69% detected once. There are 15 residues in the CDR3. J gave up 0 bases and V 6 bases, and 8 bases lay outside the gene matches. In germline, CDR1 is MDHEN, CDR2 SYDVKM. Input material: PBMCs. The chain combines TRBV28 with TRBJ2-7; 7 nucleotides agree with TRBD1. The clonotype comes from a woman aged 55-70 years in good health and CMV-seropositive. CDR3 in amino acids: CASRRQGPSSYEQYF. As DNA, the CDR3 is TGTGCCAGCAGGAGACAGGGACCCAGCTCCTACGAGCAGTACTTC.